This passage covers 27 T cell receptor beta chains from one sample sequenced in a study of blood T cell repertoires in COVID-19 (dated by TCRdb to 2018 to 2020). The library came from the immunoSEQ multiplex PCR assay. Drawn from immuneACCESS, this table holds only the in-frame rearrangements with V and J called that TCRdb kept. Clones are partly lost; checked studies trace under half to an unresolved V gene and leave the rest unexplained. The sample table records more than 200,000 clones; 85% to 90% of these occur just once. The ten largest clones add up to around 10% of the sample. Sequenced material: peripheral blood. These receptors were collected from a man aged 50-60 years with COVID-19, enrolled during active disease.

The rearrangement uses TRBV19 and TRBJ1-6; D remains ambiguous. With 2 bases removed from V and 7 bases from J, the gap between germline ends came to 6 bases. The germline CDR1 and CDR2 sequences are LNHDA and SQIVND (reference sequence). This CDR3 comprises 13 residues. The CDR3 coding sequence is TGTGCCAGTAGTATACGGGAGAATTCACCCCTCCACTTT. Translated: CASSIRENSPLHF. The entire variable domain, with the rest obtained from reference TRBV19 and TRBJ1-6, is as follows: DGGITQSPKYLFRKEGQNVTLSCEQNLNHDAMYWYRQDPGQGLRLIYYSQIVNDFQKGDIAEGYSVSREKKESFPLTVTSAQKNPTAFYLCASSIRENSPLHFGNGTRLTVT.

The rearrangement uses TRBV10-3 and TRBJ2-7; TRBD1 matches at 11 bases. The J segment lost 3 bases and the V segment lost 3 bases, leaving 4 bases of the junction unmatched. This CDR3 has 15 residues. The germline V gene has CDR1 ENHRY and CDR2 SYGVKD. The CDR3 region is CAISEGTGGLYEQYF. The CDR3 bases are TGTGCCATCAGTGAAGGGACAGGGGGTCTCTACGAGCAGTACTTC.

The J gene is TRBJ1-5, the V gene TRBV19, with 8 positions matching TRBD1. CDR1 and CDR2 from the germline V gene are LNHDA and SQIVND (reference sequence). V gave up 4 bases and J gave up 3 bases; unmatched junction bases: 11. The CDR3 spans 17 residues. In DNA form, the CDR3 reads TGTGCCAGTAGTAACTCAATTGGGACAGGAAACAATCAGCCCCAGCATTTT. This codes for CASSNSIGTGNNQPQHF.

With respect to this clone: Other DNA sequences from this sample encode an identical CDR3 as well. The V and J genes are TRBV9 and TRBJ2-2; D gene uncertain. With 2 bases removed from V and 4 bases from J, the gap between germline ends came to 6 bases. Germline values: CDR1 SGDLS, CDR2 YYNGEE. The CDR3 loop spans 13 amino acids. In nucleotides, the CDR3 is TGTGCCAGCAGCGTCACTGGCACCGGGGAGCTGTTTTTT. Protein product: CASSVTGTGELFF.

The V and J genes are TRBV18 and TRBJ2-1; 8 bases are shared with TRBD2. The CDR3 runs to 16 residues. The V segment lost 3 bases and the J segment 0 bases; nucleotides outside the gene matches: 4. CDR1 and CDR2 (germline): KGHSH, LQKENI. CDR3 residues: CASSPLRGGSYNEQFF. DNA of the CDR3: TGTGCCAGCTCACCCCTCCGGGGGGGCTCCTACAATGAGCAGTTCTTC.

This CDR3 is CASRQGYYNEQFF. DNA of the CDR3: TGTGCCAGCCGACAGGGCTACTACAATGAGCAGTTCTTC. The chain carries TRBV12-3 or TRBV12-4 and TRBJ2-1, with 7 bases identical to TRBD1. The CDR3 totals 13 residues. V trimming: 8 bases; J trimming: 3 bases; junction bases outside the gene matches: 4.

This rearrangement joins TRBV7-9 to TRBJ1-6; D uncertain. This CDR3 is built from 14 residues. The germline V gene encodes CDR1 SEHNR and CDR2 FQNEAQ (reference sequence). V was cut by 8 bases and J by 9 bases, with 17 bases left in between. The CDR3 DNA reads as TGTGCCAGCGGGCCCGGACTATCGGGTTCACCCCTCCACTTT. Translated: CASGPGLSGSPLHF.

The chain recombines TRBV23-1 with TRBJ2-7; D is possibly TRBD2 (7 bases). TRBV23-1 is marked as an open reading frame, function uncertain. The CDR3 consists of 16 residues. The germline V and J ends were trimmed by 2 bases and 3 bases, with 17 bases remaining between them. The CDR3 bases are TGCGCCAGCAGTCAACCGGGGGGACACTTTATCTACGAGCAGTACTTC. Its translation: CASSQPGGHFIYEQYF.

The chain links TRBV28 to TRBJ2-3; TRBD2 aligns across 7 bases. CDR3 length: 16 amino acids. Germline CDR1 reads MDHEN; CDR2 reads SYDVKM. After removal of 1 base from V and 5 bases from J, the junction contained 9 bases not matched to a gene. CDR3 sequence (DNA): TGTGCCAGCAGTTTATCAGCGGGAAAGGGCGAAGATACGCAGTATTTT. Amino acids: CASSLSAGKGEDTQYF.

The genes are TRBV7-9 and TRBJ1-2, with 7 bases that match TRBD1. This CDR3 contains 13 residues. From germline, CDR1 is SEHNR and CDR2 FQNEAQ (reference sequence). V gave up 6 bases and J gave up 8 bases; unmatched junction bases: 9. DNA of the CDR3: TGTGCCAGCAGGCGACAGGGCCCGGGAGGCTACACCTTC. As protein: CASRRQGPGGYTF.

In its sample, this clone was seen once. V usage is TRBV9 and J usage is TRBJ1-3; 11 nucleotides match TRBD1. Germline lookup yields CDR1 SGDLS and CDR2 YYNGEE. This CDR3 comprises 15 residues. Losses at the gene ends were 4 bases for V and 6 bases for J; bases not matched to a gene: 6. The CDR3 bases are TGTGCCAGCAGCACCCGGACAGGGGGCGAAAACACCATATATTTT. Residues: CASSTRTGGENTIYF.

Written as DNA, the CDR3 is TGTGCCAGCAGCGTAAGCCCTCTACTCAATCAGCCCCAGCATTTT. It yields the protein CASSVSPLLNQPQHF. The gene calls are TRBV9 and TRBJ1-5; unclear D gene. Germline V CDR1 and CDR2: SGDLS, YYNGEE. The length of the CDR3 is 15 residues. Trimming pared 1 base from V and 3 bases from J, leaving 11 bases between.

On this clone itself: A much larger clone differs by one base, so this may be a read error. Other nucleotide sequences from this sample produce the same CDR3. The J gene is TRBJ2-5, the V gene TRBV6-1; 8 nucleotides agree with TRBD2. V was pared by 3 bases and J by 5 bases, with 11 bases of the junction left unmatched. The CDR3 sequence is 16 residues long. Per the germline V gene, CDR1 is MNHNS and CDR2 is SASEGT. The DNA for the CDR3 is TGTGCCAGCAGTGACGGGGGGCGGGGGGCTGGGGAGACCCAGTACTTC. This encodes CASSDGGRGAGETQYF.

V gene TRBV3-1 (or the pseudogene TRBV3-2) combines with J gene TRBJ2-3, with 8 bases aligning to TRBD2. Germline CDR1 reads LGHDT; CDR2 reads YNNKEL (reference sequence). Trimming at V came to 4 bases and at J to 8 bases, leaving 20 bases not matched to a gene. CDR3 length equals 18 residues. This chain's CDR3 is CASSRTGSSGGLGSTQYF. The CDR3 DNA sequence: TGTGCCAGCAGCCGTACAGGGTCAAGCGGGGGACTCGGGAGTACGCAGTATTTT.

This chain joins TRBV5-1 and TRBJ2-7; D call uncertain. Per the germline V gene, CDR1 is SGHRS and CDR2 is YFSETQ. Trimming left V 0 bases short and J 7 bases short, with 8 bases between. The CDR3 is 12 amino acids. The CDR3 loop reads CASSLGRTEQYF. CDR3 DNA: TGCGCCAGCAGCTTGGGCAGAACAGAGCAGTACTTC.

The V gene is TRBV11-2, the J gene TRBJ1-5, with TRBD1 matching over 8 bases. The CDR3 runs to 14 residues. Germline trimming cut 3 bases from V and 5 bases from J; bases unmatched to any gene: 3. Germline V gives CDR1 SGHAT, CDR2 FQNNGV. CDR3 sequence reads: CASSLQGADQPQHF. CDR3 DNA: TGTGCCAGCAGCTTGCAGGGGGCTGATCAGCCCCAGCATTTT.

J is TRBJ1-2 and V is TRBV5-1, with TRBD1 as a possible D gene (6 bases). Per the germline V gene, CDR1 is SGHRS and CDR2 is YFSETQ. The length of the CDR3 is 14 residues. V was clipped by 0 bases and J by 3 bases, with 9 bases between them. The CDR3 nucleotides read TGCGCCAGCAGCTTGGAGGGGGGGTACTATGGCTACACCTTC. Translation: CASSLEGGYYGYTF.

The chain combines TRBV28 with TRBJ2-1; possibly TRBD2 for D (6 bases). This CDR3 is 15 amino acids long. The V end was cut by 7 bases, the J end by 0 bases, with 13 bases between. Looked up from germline, CDR1 is MDHEN and CDR2 is SYDVKM. For the CDR3, the DNA is TGTGCCAGCACACTAGCTACCAGCTCCTACAATGAGCAGTTCTTC. Its translation is CASTLATSSYNEQFF.

V gene TRBV12-3 or TRBV12-4 combines with J gene TRBJ1-1; D unresolved. Trimming pared 2 bases from V and 1 base from J, leaving 5 bases between. CDR3 length: 13 amino acids. The chain's CDR3 is CASSLLRNTEAFF. The CDR3 nucleotides read TGTGCCAGCAGTTTATTGAGGAACACTGAAGCTTTCTTT.

This sequence joins TRBV6-5 and TRBJ2-1; TRBD2 matches 12 bases. The CDR3 consists of 15 residues. CDR1 MNHEY and CDR2 SVGAGI come from the germline V gene. In DNA, the CDR3 is TGTGCTACCGAGCCACTAGCGGGAGGAGGGCATGAGCAGTTCTTC. Amino acids: CATEPLAGGGHEQFF.

The CDR3 region is CSVVSSVLGKNIQYF. The DNA for the CDR3 is TGCAGCGTTGTCTCGAGCGTCCTTGGCAAAAACATTCAGTACTTC. V gene TRBV29-1 combines with J gene TRBJ2-4; D gene unclear. From germline, CDR1 is SQVTM and CDR2 ANQGSEA. V was clipped by 4 bases and J by 3 bases, with 16 bases between them. The CDR3 has 15 amino acids. The whole variable domain, filled in from reference TRBV29-1 and TRBJ2-4, reads SAVISQKPSRDICQRGTSLTIQCQVDSQVTMMFWYRQQPGQSLTLIATANQGSEATYESGFVIDKFPISRPNLTFSTLTVSNMSPEDSSIYLCSVVSSVLGKNIQYFGAGTRLSVL.

The chain couples TRBV10-2 to TRBJ1-1, with 9 nucleotides matching TRBD1. This CDR3 contains 17 residues. Germline CDR1 WSHSY, CDR2 SAAADI. Trimming cost V 6 bases and J 0 bases; bases outside gene matches: 11. The CDR3: CASSRAGTGILNTEAFF. The CDR3, as DNA: TGCGCCAGCAGCAGAGCCGGGACAGGGATCTTGAACACTGAAGCTTTCTTT.

In its sample, this clone was seen once. This chain joins TRBV10-3 and TRBJ1-6, with D perhaps TRBD1 (5 bases). CDR1 and CDR2 from the germline V gene are ENHRY and SYGVKD. Trimming took 4 bases from V and 10 from J, leaving 11 bases between them. The CDR3 length is 13 residues. The CDR3 bases are TGTGCCATCAGTGGGCAGGGTTGGTCACCCCTCCACTTT. It encodes CAISGQGWSPLHF.

The chain uses TRBV6-5 and TRBJ2-3; no firm D call. CDR1 is MNHEY, CDR2 SVGAGI, per germline. The CDR3 runs to 15 residues. V was pared by 0 bases and J by 6 bases, with 13 bases between. In DNA, the CDR3 is TGTGCCAGCAGTTACTCGACTTTCGGTTTTGATACGCAGTATTTT. Translation: CASSYSTFGFDTQYF.

V gene TRBV5-5 combines with J gene TRBJ2-3; TRBD1 matches 7 bases. The CDR3 sequence is 14 residues long. CDR1 is SGHKS and CDR2 is YYEKEE in the germline V gene (reference sequence). Germline trimming cut 4 bases from V and 3 bases from J; bases unmatched to any gene: 5. CDR3 residues: CASSLQQGTDTQYF. The CDR3 bases are TGTGCCAGCAGCCTTCAACAGGGGACAGATACGCAGTATTTT.

This chain links TRBV5-5 with TRBJ2-7; D might be TRBD1 (6 bases). The CDR3 length is 17 residues. Between the trimmed V and J ends, which lost 1 base and 0 bases, there was a span of 17 bases. Per germline, CDR1 SGHKS and CDR2 YYEKEE (reference sequence). This chain's CDR3 is CASSLHFGTTSSYEQYF. CDR3 coding DNA: TGTGCCAGCAGCTTGCACTTCGGGACAACGAGCTCCTACGAGCAGTACTTC.

The V call is TRBV20-1, the J call TRBJ2-3, with D possibly matching TRBD2 (6 bases). The CDR3 is 10 residues long. Germline V lookup: CDR1 DFQATT, CDR2 SNEGSKA (reference sequence). The CDR3 DNA is TGCAGGGCAGCGGGTGATACGCAGTATTTT. It translates to CRAAGDTQYF.